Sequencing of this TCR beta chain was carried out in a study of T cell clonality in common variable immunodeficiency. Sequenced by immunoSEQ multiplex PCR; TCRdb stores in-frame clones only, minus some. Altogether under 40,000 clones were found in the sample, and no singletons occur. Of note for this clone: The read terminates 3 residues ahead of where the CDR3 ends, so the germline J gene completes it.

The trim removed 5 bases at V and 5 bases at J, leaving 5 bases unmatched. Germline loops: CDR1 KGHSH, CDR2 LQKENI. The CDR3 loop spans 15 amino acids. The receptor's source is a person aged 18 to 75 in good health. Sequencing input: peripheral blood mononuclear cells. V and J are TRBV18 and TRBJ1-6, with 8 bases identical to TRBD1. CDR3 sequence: CASSATGDDNSPLHF. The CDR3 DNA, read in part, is TGTGCCAGCTCAGCGACAGGGGATGATAATTCACCC.